A single sample is the source of the 20 T cell receptor beta chains below, sequenced in a study of cytomegalovirus exposure and HLA in healthy donors. It was with 60 Vbeta and 13 Jbeta primers that the PCR ran. Method: immunoSEQ multiplex PCR; TCRdb's copy keeps in-frame clones and lacks some. The sample has roughly 200,000 clones; about 89% are singletons. The sequencing sample was made of PBMCs. These receptors were obtained from a man younger than 45 in good health and CMV-seronegative.

The rearrangement links TRBV5-8 to TRBJ1-6; a weak D match, TRBD1 (5 bases). Germline CDR1 and CDR2: SGHTS and YDEGEE. Trimming took off 5 bases at V and 8 bases at J, with 14 bases between the two ends. The CDR3 totals 14 residues. Written as DNA, the CDR3 is TGTGCCAGCAGTTTGTGGAGGGGAGATTCACCCCTCCACTTT. Protein: CASSLWRGDSPLHF.

The chain employs TRBV6-1 and TRBJ1-5; D uncertain. The V end lost 3 bases, the J end lost 7 bases, and 16 bases lay between the germline ends. The CDR3 loop spans 15 amino acids. CDR1 and CDR2 from the germline V gene are MNHNS and SASEGT. The CDR3 DNA reads as TGTGCCAGCAGTGAGGAGGCGGCGAGGGAGCAGCCCCAGCATTTT. Its translation: CASSEEAAREQPQHF.

This sequence joins TRBV4-1 and TRBJ1-2; the D gene is possibly TRBD1 (5 bases). The CDR3 has 15 amino acids. V was pared by 3 bases and J by 6 bases, with 17 bases between. From germline, CDR1 is MGHRA and CDR2 YSYEKL. This CDR3 is CASSQSYRRRDGYTF. In nucleotides, the CDR3 is TGCGCCAGCAGCCAGTCATACAGGCGGAGGGATGGCTACACCTTC.

V usage is TRBV19 and J usage is TRBJ2-1, with TRBD2 identical over 7 bases. J was trimmed by 4 bases and V by 3 bases; bases with no gene match: 3. The CDR3 consists of 14 residues. The germline CDR1 and CDR2 sequences are LNHDA and SQIVND (reference sequence). The CDR3 sequence is CASSMGGGYNEQFF. For the CDR3, the DNA is TGTGCCAGTAGTATGGGCGGGGGATACAATGAGCAGTTCTTC.

This chain joins TRBV19 and TRBJ2-3; the D gene is possibly TRBD2 (6 bases). Germline CDR1 LNHDA, CDR2 SQIVND (reference sequence). The CDR3 covers 16 residues. Deletions cut 5 bases from V and 1 base from J, with 16 bases between. DNA of the CDR3: TGTGCCAGTAGTCCCTCCAGGCCGGGGGGCACAGATACGCAGTATTTT. Residues: CASSPSRPGGTDTQYF.

The chain recombines TRBV18 with TRBJ1-2; D not certain. V was shortened by 3 bases and J by 1 base, with 12 bases between the two germline ends. Germline CDR1 and CDR2: KGHSH and LQKENI. The CDR3 has 15 residues. The CDR3 sequence is CASSPNKQLNYGYTF. The CDR3 DNA reads as TGTGCCAGCTCACCGAATAAACAGCTTAACTATGGCTACACCTTC.

The CDR3 DNA is TGTGCCAGCAGCTTAGGTAGCGTGGGTCCGTATTTT. This encodes CASSLGSVGPYF. The chain employs TRBV7-8 and TRBJ2-3, with D maybe TRBD2 (5 bases). V lost 1 base to trimming and J lost 14 bases, with 13 bases between them. Germline V gene lookup returns CDR1 SGHVS and CDR2 FQNEAQ. The CDR3 contains 12 residues.

This chain uses TRBV28 with TRBJ1-5; perhaps TRBD1 as D (6 bases). This CDR3 is 13 amino acids long. V lost 6 bases, J lost 11 bases, and 17 bases lay in between. Germline CDR1 MDHEN, CDR2 SYDVKM. The CDR3 bases are TGTGCCAGCAGCTCCCGGGGGGCCCGGGCCCAGCATTTT. Amino acids: CASSSRGARAQHF.

The chain recombines TRBV6-1 with TRBJ2-5; no definite D call. The CDR3 has 12 residues. Per germline, CDR1 MNHNS and CDR2 SASEGT. V lost 2 bases and J lost 5, with 6 bases in between. This chain's CDR3 is CASSEYGETQYF. The CDR3 DNA follows: TGTGCCAGCAGTGAATACGGGGAGACCCAGTACTTC.

Notes on this clone: Different DNA sequences within this sample yield the same CDR3. The rearrangement uses TRBV5-6 and TRBJ1-2; no firm D call. V gave up 2 bases and J gave up 7 bases, with 6 bases separating them. CDR3 length: 11 residues. Looked up from germline, CDR1 is SGHDT and CDR2 is YYEEEE. In DNA, the CDR3 is TGTGCCAGCAGCTTTTTGAGTGGCTACACCTTC. Translated, it gives CASSFLSGYTF. Supplemented by reference TRBV5-6 and TRBJ1-2, the full variable domain reads DAGVTQSPTHLIKTRGQQVTLRCSPKSGHDTVSWYQQALGQGPQFIFQYYEEEERQRGNFPDRFSGHQFPNYSSELNVNALLLGDSALYLCASSFLSGYTFGSGTRLTVV.

This chain joins TRBV7-6 and TRBJ2-3; D is unresolved. CDR1 is SGHVS, CDR2 FNYEAQ, per germline. The CDR3 sequence is 12 residues long. V was pared by 0 bases and J by 6 bases, with 4 bases between. The CDR3 here is CASSLARDTQYF. DNA for the CDR3: TGTGCCAGCAGCTTAGCTCGGGATACGCAGTATTTT.

The V gene is TRBV28, the J gene TRBJ1-2; 10 bases agree with TRBD1. This CDR3 is built from 11 residues. The J segment lost 14 bases and the V segment lost 4 bases, leaving 4 bases of the junction unmatched. Germline loops: CDR1 MDHEN, CDR2 SYDVKM. The CDR3 DNA reads as TGTGCCAGCAGTTCTGACAGGGGGCTGACCTTC. Protein product: CASSSDRGLTF.

The V and J genes are TRBV2 and TRBJ2-1, with 10 bases that match TRBD2. Per germline, CDR1 SNHLY and CDR2 FYNNEI. The V and J ends lost 6 bases and 6 bases, in that order; junction bases with no gene match: 5. This CDR3 has 14 residues. The CDR3 reads CASRKSGRGNEQFF. The DNA of the CDR3 is TGTGCCAGCAGGAAGAGCGGGAGGGGCAATGAGCAGTTCTTC.

This clone was observed once. V and J are TRBV2 and TRBJ1-6; D gene uncertain. Germline V gives CDR1 SNHLY, CDR2 FYNNEI. The CDR3 sequence is 14 residues long. Trimming removed 4 bases from V and 7 bases from J, with 11 bases in between. This CDR3 is CASSVVEKNSPLHF. CDR3 nucleotide sequence: TGTGCCAGCAGTGTAGTTGAAAAAAATTCACCCCTCCACTTT.

Concerning this clone: The conserved phenylalanine or tryptophan normally closing the CDR3 is absent here, so this likely arose from a read error. Because the CDR3's place on the DNA is in doubt, the DNA is left out and the CDR3 is given as listed by TCRdb. V usage is TRBV29-1 and J usage is TRBJ2-3; the table's D call TRBD1 went unverified against the DNA. Germline loops: CDR1 SQVTM, CDR2 ANQGSEA. From its first to its last residue, the CDR3 has 8 amino acids. CDR3 region: CSVEDRGT.

This sequence joins TRBV14 and TRBJ2-7; no definite D call. The CDR3 has 13 amino acids. Deletions cut 0 bases from V and 4 bases from J, with 7 bases between. Germline lookup yields CDR1 SGHDN and CDR2 FVKESK. The CDR3 DNA is TGTGCCAGCAGCCAAGATAGAGATTACGAGCAGTACTTC. Protein product: CASSQDRDYEQYF.

J is TRBJ2-7 and V is TRBV5-4; 7 bases line up with TRBD1. The CDR3 runs to 15 residues. V trimming: 4 bases; J trimming: 6 bases; junction bases outside the gene matches: 13. CDR1 and CDR2 (germline): SGHNT, YYREEE (reference sequence). CDR3 residues: CASSEDRDNEGEQYF. The CDR3 DNA follows: TGTGCCAGCAGCGAAGACAGGGACAATGAAGGCGAGCAGTACTTC.

The gene calls are TRBV14 and TRBJ2-5, with 7 bases that match TRBD1. The CDR3 runs to 12 residues. V shed 5 bases and J 9 bases; nucleotides not matched to a gene: 6. The germline CDR1 and CDR2 sequences are SGHDN and FVKESK. For the CDR3, the DNA is TGTGCCAGCAGCGCACAGGGGTCCGCCCAGTACTTC. It encodes CASSAQGSAQYF.

The chain is built from TRBV7-9 and TRBJ2-2; 8 bases match TRBD1. Germline lookup yields CDR1 SEHNR and CDR2 FQNEAQ (reference sequence). J lost 4 bases, V lost 4 bases, and 17 bases had no gene match. The CDR3 spans 19 residues. The CDR3 reads CASSSYGQGSALATGELFF. The CDR3 coding sequence is TGTGCCAGCAGCTCCTATGGACAGGGTTCGGCTTTGGCCACCGGGGAGCTGTTTTTT.

This rearrangement joins TRBV5-1 to TRBJ1-1; 7 nucleotides agree with TRBD1. Germline V lookup: CDR1 SGHRS, CDR2 YFSETQ. The CDR3 has 15 residues. Trimming cost V 4 bases and J 2 bases; bases outside gene matches: 8. CDR3 coding DNA: TGCGCCAGCAGCGCACGGACAGGCTTTAACACTGAAGCTTTCTTT. Its translation is CASSARTGFNTEAFF.